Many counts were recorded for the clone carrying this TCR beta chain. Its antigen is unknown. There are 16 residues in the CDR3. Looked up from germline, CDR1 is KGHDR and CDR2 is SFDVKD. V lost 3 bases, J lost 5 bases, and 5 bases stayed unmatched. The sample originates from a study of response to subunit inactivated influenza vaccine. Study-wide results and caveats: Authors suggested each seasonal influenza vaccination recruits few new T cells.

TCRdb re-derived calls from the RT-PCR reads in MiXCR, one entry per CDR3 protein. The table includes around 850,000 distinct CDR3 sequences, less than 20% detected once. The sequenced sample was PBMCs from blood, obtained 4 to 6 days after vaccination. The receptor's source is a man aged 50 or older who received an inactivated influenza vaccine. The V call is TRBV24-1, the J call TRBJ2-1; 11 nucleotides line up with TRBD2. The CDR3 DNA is TGTGCCACCAGTGATCCGGGACTAGCGGTGAACAATGAGCAGTTCTTC. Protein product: CATSDPGLAVNNEQFF.